One sample yielded the 21 T cell receptor beta chains listed below, sequenced in a study of cytomegalovirus exposure and HLA in healthy donors. Profiling relied on immunoSEQ multiplex PCR, and the TCRdb table lists in-frame clones only, not all of them. The sample lists around 150,000 clones; approximately 84% were seen once. The sample comprised PBMCs. These TCRs come from a man under 40 in good health and CMV-seropositive.

This chain uses TRBV18 with TRBJ2-2, with 11 bases fitting TRBD2. The CDR3 has 16 residues. The V gene end was trimmed by 3 bases and the J gene end by 6 bases; junction bases not matched to a gene: 6. The V gene's germline CDR1 is KGHSH and CDR2 LQKENI. DNA for the CDR3: TGTGCCAGCTCACCTTTACTAGCGGGAGTGGCCGGGGAGCTGTTTTTT. Protein: CASSPLLAGVAGELFF.

This clone was seen a few times. The V gene is TRBV11-2, the J gene TRBJ2-7, with 7 bases that match TRBD1. V trimming: 3 bases; J trimming: 3 bases; junction bases outside the gene matches: 5. The CDR3 contains 14 residues. Germline CDR1 is SGHAT and CDR2 is FQNNGV. In DNA, the CDR3 is TGTGCCAGCAGCTTGGACAGGATGGTCTACGAGCAGTACTTC. This encodes CASSLDRMVYEQYF.

The CDR3 DNA reads as TGTGCCAGCTCACCAGTGGTTCCCGGGGCTGGGGCCAACGTCCTGACTTTC. As protein: CASSPVVPGAGANVLTF. This chain links TRBV18 with TRBJ2-6; possibly TRBD2 for D (5 bases). Trimming cost V 2 bases and J 2 bases, with 13 bases left between them. This CDR3 contains 17 residues. Germline CDR1 KGHSH, CDR2 LQKENI.

The chain links TRBV4-1 to TRBJ2-7, with 7 bases lining up with TRBD2. The junction had 8 bases not matched to a gene; V was cut back by 0 bases and J by 3 bases. The CDR3 extends over 16 amino acids. CDR1 and CDR2 from the germline V gene are MGHRA and YSYEKL. The CDR3 nucleotides are TGCGCCAGCAGCCAAGACACCGGGGGGTCGTACTACGAGCAGTACTTC. It encodes CASSQDTGGSYYEQYF.

This sequence joins TRBV7-2 and TRBJ1-1; D is possibly TRBD1 (6 bases). Germline V gene sequence: CDR1 SGHTA, CDR2 FQGNSA. This CDR3 contains 15 residues. With 1 base removed from V and 4 bases from J, the gap between germline ends came to 13 bases. The CDR3 spells CASSLDQGTTTEAFF. The CDR3 nucleotides are TGTGCCAGCAGCTTAGATCAGGGGACAACCACTGAAGCTTTCTTT.

CDR3 region: CASSQEWSPGTEAFF. Written as DNA, the CDR3 is TGTGCCAGCAGCCAAGAATGGAGCCCCGGCACTGAAGCTTTCTTT. The chain is built from TRBV4-2 and TRBJ1-1, with no clear D. The germline CDR1 and CDR2 sequences are LGHNA and YNFKEQ. The V gene lost 0 bases and the J gene lost 4 bases, with 12 bases spanning the gap. CDR3 length: 15 amino acids.

The table lists this clone with many counts. The V call is TRBV6-1, the J call TRBJ1-5, with 7 bases lining up with TRBD1. The CDR3 spans 14 residues. The germline V gene encodes CDR1 MNHNS and CDR2 SASEGT. Losses at the gene ends were 5 bases for V and 6 bases for J; bases not matched to a gene: 7. This CDR3 is CASSPSTGFQPQHF. The CDR3 nucleotides read TGTGCCAGCAGTCCGTCGACAGGGTTTCAGCCCCAGCATTTT.

The chain combines TRBV9 with TRBJ1-1, with D perhaps TRBD1 (5 bases). The V gene lost 0 bases and the J gene lost 5 bases, with 20 bases spanning the gap. The CDR3 is 17 amino acids. Germline V CDR1 and CDR2: SGDLS, YYNGEE. CDR3 region: CASSVDVGRGVGTEAFF. The CDR3 DNA reads TGTGCCAGCAGCGTAGACGTAGGGAGGGGCGTGGGAACTGAAGCTTTCTTT.

V is TRBV6-1 and J is TRBJ1-1, with TRBD1 matching 9 bases. This CDR3 comprises 14 residues. Trimming removed 6 bases from V and 4 bases from J; junction bases left unmatched: 6. Germline V gives CDR1 MNHNS, CDR2 SASEGT. In DNA form, the CDR3 reads TGTGCCAGCAGCCCAGGACAGGGGCGCACTGAAGCTTTCTTT. It specifies CASSPGQGRTEAFF.

The chain couples TRBV27 to TRBJ1-4; possible D gene TRBD1, 5 bases. The V end was cut by 4 bases, the J end by 0 bases, with 9 bases between. Germline CDR1 MNHEY, CDR2 SMNVEV (reference sequence). The CDR3 is 15 amino acids. The CDR3 bases are TGTGCCAGCAGTTCCATGACAGCAACTAATGAAAAACTGTTTTTT. Protein: CASSSMTATNEKLFF. The full variable domain, completed using reference TRBV27 and TRBJ1-4, is EAQVTQNPRYLITVTGKKLTVTCSQNMNHEYMSWYRQDPGLGLRQIYYSMNVEVTDKGDVPEGYKVSRKEKRNFPLILESPSPNQTSLYFCASSSMTATNEKLFFGSGTQLSVL.

This rearrangement joins TRBV6-4 to TRBJ2-3; D perhaps matches TRBD2 (6 bases). Trimming removed 0 bases from V and 5 bases from J, with 15 bases in between. In germline, CDR1 is MRHNA, CDR2 SNTAGT. The CDR3 is 16 amino acids. The DNA of the CDR3 is TGTGCCAGCAGTGACTCGGAGGGAGGAGGAAAAGATACGCAGTATTTT. Protein sequence: CASSDSEGGGKDTQYF.

The chain carries TRBV5-3 and TRBJ1-5; D may be TRBD1 (6 bases). TRBV5-3 is noted as an ORF with a role that remains uncertain. The V and J ends lost 0 bases and 4 bases respectively, with 11 bases between them. The CDR3 has 15 amino acids. The CDR3 DNA follows: TGTGCCAGAAGCTTGGGGCAGGGGAAGAATCAGCCCCAGCATTTT. Protein: CARSLGQGKNQPQHF.

The chain links TRBV6-6 to TRBJ1-1; 7 nucleotides agree with TRBD1. With V trimmed by 0 bases and J by 5 bases, 6 bases remained unmatched. This CDR3 contains 15 residues. In germline, CDR1 is MNHNY, CDR2 SVGAGI (reference sequence). CDR3 sequence (DNA): TGTGCCAGCAGTTACTCTCGACAGGGTAGGACTGAAGCTTTCTTT. This encodes CASSYSRQGRTEAFF.

J is TRBJ1-2 and V is TRBV6-1; TRBD1 matches at 9 bases. The CDR3 has 14 amino acids. The V and J ends lost 4 bases and 4 bases, in that order; junction bases with no gene match: 4. Per germline, CDR1 MNHNS and CDR2 SASEGT. CDR3 sequence: CASSVSGQGYGYTF. CDR3 in DNA: TGTGCCAGCAGTGTTTCGGGACAGGGCTATGGCTACACCTTC.

The chain carries TRBV7-2 and TRBJ1-2, with TRBD1 identical over 8 bases. Germline-derived CDR1 and CDR2 are SGHTA and FQGNSA. This CDR3 comprises 13 residues. J was trimmed by 6 bases and V by 1 base; bases with no gene match: 1. The CDR3 sequence is CASSLDRGDGYTF. CDR3 sequence (DNA): TGTGCCAGCAGCTTAGACAGGGGGGATGGCTACACCTTC.

The chain has TRBV29-1 and TRBJ1-2; perhaps TRBD1 as D (5 bases). V lost 8 bases to trimming and J lost 7 bases, with 14 bases between them. Germline CDR1 and CDR2: SQVTM and ANQGSEA. The CDR3 is 11 residues long. In DNA form, the CDR3 reads TGCAGCCTCCGGGGGGTTGGTGGCTACACCTTC. It yields the protein CSLRGVGGYTF.

This chain connects TRBV19 to TRBJ2-2, with D perhaps TRBD1 (6 bases). The germline V and J ends were trimmed by 6 bases and 6 bases, with 14 bases remaining between them. The CDR3 spans 14 residues. Germline CDR1 reads LNHDA; CDR2 reads SQIVND (reference sequence). The CDR3 loop is CASSPQGRAGELFF. CDR3 sequence (DNA): TGTGCCAGTAGCCCCCAGGGGAGAGCCGGGGAGCTGTTTTTT.

The chain employs TRBV5-1 and TRBJ2-1; D may be TRBD2 (6 bases). The CDR3 loop spans 13 amino acids. Germline V gene data show CDR1 as SGHRS and CDR2 as YFSETQ. Between the trimmed V and J ends, which lost 7 bases and 5 bases, there was a span of 13 bases. The CDR3 sequence: CASARTGDNEQFF. The CDR3 DNA follows: TGCGCCAGCGCCAGGACGGGGGACAATGAGCAGTTCTTC.

The table lists this clone with a few counts. The chain has TRBV2 and TRBJ2-7; D possibly corresponds to TRBD2 (6 bases). Trimming removed 8 bases from V and 6 bases from J, with 17 bases in between. Germline V CDR1 and CDR2: SNHLY, FYNNEI. The CDR3 has 13 residues. The CDR3 here is CASVPGLAREQYF. CDR3 in DNA: TGTGCCAGCGTCCCAGGGCTAGCGCGCGAGCAGTACTTC.

V is TRBV9 and J is TRBJ2-1; possible D gene TRBD2, 6 bases. CDR3 size: 16 residues. Germline V gene sequence: CDR1 SGDLS, CDR2 YYNGEE. V lost 2 bases to trimming and J lost 2 bases, with 14 bases between them. CDR3: CASSVGGLAPYNEQFF. The CDR3 DNA follows: TGTGCCAGCAGCGTGGGGGGTTTAGCCCCCTACAATGAGCAGTTCTTC.

This chain uses TRBV9 with TRBJ2-2; 9 bases fit TRBD2. In germline, CDR1 is SGDLS, CDR2 YYNGEE. The CDR3 consists of 16 residues. The trim removed 0 bases at V and 4 bases at J, leaving 4 bases unmatched. The CDR3: CASSVGLAAVTGELFF. As DNA, the CDR3 is TGTGCCAGCAGCGTAGGACTAGCGGCCGTCACCGGGGAGCTGTTTTTT.